This entry lists 23 T cell receptor beta chains sequenced from one sample in a study of T cell repertoires in cytomegalovirus infection. TCRdb redid the calling of the reads with MiXCR, one entry per CDR3 protein. Here the sample spans about 140,000 distinct CDR3 sequences, approximately 5.9% being singletons. Source material: PBMCs. The receptors were gathered from a human donor in good health (CMV status not recorded). Some clones in this sample may be carry-over from other donors' samples.

This clonotype was seen at least ten times. The chain employs TRBV11-2 and TRBJ2-3, with TRBD1 matching over 7 bases. Losses at the gene ends were 4 bases for V and 6 bases for J; bases not matched to a gene: 7. The CDR3 sequence is 14 residues long. CDR1 is SGHAT, CDR2 FQNNGV, per germline. The chain's CDR3 is CASSSRDRYDTQYF. DNA of the CDR3: TGTGCCAGCAGCTCCCGGGACAGATATGATACGCAGTATTTT.

There are many counts of this clonotype. V and J are TRBV12-3 or TRBV12-4 and TRBJ2-3, with D possibly being TRBD2 (5 bases). The CDR3 is 15 amino acids. V lost 0 bases and J lost 6, with 13 bases in between. As DNA, the CDR3 is TGTGCCAGCAGTTTAGCCCAACTAGTATCGGATACGCAGTATTTT. Protein sequence: CASSLAQLVSDTQYF.

This clonotype has only a few counts. The CDR3 DNA reads TGTGCCAGCAGTTTAGGACAGGATCAGACCCAGTACTTC. Protein: CASSLGQDQTQYF. The V and J genes are TRBV28 and TRBJ2-5, with 7 bases identical to TRBD1. Trimming removed 2 bases from V and 6 bases from J; junction bases left unmatched: 3. The CDR3 is made up of 13 amino acids. Germline CDR1 and CDR2: MDHEN and SYDVKM.

V is TRBV12-3 or TRBV12-4 and J is TRBJ1-3; D is uncertain. Trimming removed 7 bases from V and 2 bases from J, with 12 bases in between. This CDR3 comprises 14 residues. CDR3 residues: CASTKHGTGNTIYF. CDR3 coding DNA: TGTGCCAGCACGAAACACGGTACTGGAAACACCATATATTTT.

In this sample, this clonotype turned up many times. The chain has TRBV6-4 and TRBJ2-2; maybe TRBD1 (6 bases). Per the germline V gene, CDR1 is MRHNA and CDR2 is SNTAGT. The CDR3 covers 15 residues. V was pared by 4 bases and J by 5 bases, with 14 bases between. CDR3 residues: CASSAVRGETGELFF. Written as DNA, the CDR3 is TGTGCCAGCAGTGCGGTCAGGGGAGAGACCGGGGAGCTGTTTTTT.

This clonotype has at least ten counts. The chain has TRBV7-2 and TRBJ2-1; the match to TRBD2 covers 7 bases. The V gene end was trimmed by 5 bases and the J gene end by 7 bases; junction bases not matched to a gene: 17. Germline assignment: CDR1 SGHTA and CDR2 FQGNSA. CDR3 length: 17 amino acids. Written as DNA, the CDR3 is TGTGCCAGCAGCCTAAACCAAGCGGGGTCTCTGGGGAATGAGCAGTTCTTC. The encoded protein is CASSLNQAGSLGNEQFF.

There are a few counts of this clonotype. This rearrangement joins TRBV3-1 to TRBJ2-2; TRBD1 is a possible D gene (6 bases). The length of the CDR3 is 14 residues. The V end lost 1 base, the J end lost 7 bases, and 10 bases lay between the germline ends. CDR1 LGHDT and CDR2 YNNKEL come from the germline V gene (reference sequence). This chain's CDR3 is CASSQAQGFGELFF. The CDR3 nucleotides are TGTGCCAGCAGCCAAGCCCAGGGGTTCGGGGAGCTGTTTTTT.

This clonotype was counted ten times or more. The chain uses TRBV7-6 and TRBJ1-5; D remains ambiguous. CDR1 and CDR2 (germline): SGHVS, FNYEAQ. The CDR3 runs to 13 residues. The V and J ends lost 3 bases and 3 bases respectively, with 6 bases between them. The DNA of the CDR3 is TGTGCCAGCAGCTTCTCGGACAATCAGCCCCAGCATTTT. Translation gives CASSFSDNQPQHF.

This clonotype was counted at least ten times. V usage is TRBV7-9 and J usage is TRBJ2-1; 9 bases are a match to TRBD2. The CDR3 contains 14 residues. V trimming: 5 bases; J trimming: 3 bases; junction bases outside the gene matches: 2. CDR1 and CDR2 from the germline V gene are SEHNR and FQNEAQ (reference sequence). In DNA form, the CDR3 reads TGTGCCAGCAGCCGACTAGCGGACTACAATGAGCAGTTCTTC. Encoded protein: CASSRLADYNEQFF.

This clonotype was seen repeatedly, ten times or more. The genes are TRBV24-1 and TRBJ2-2; 7 nucleotides align to TRBD1. This CDR3 has 16 residues. V dropped 5 bases and J dropped 0; count of bases not matched to a gene: 5. Germline assignment: CDR1 KGHDR and CDR2 SFDVKD. The CDR3 coding sequence is TGTGCCACCAGTGCTCAGACAGGGACGAACACCGGGGAGCTGTTTTTT. It yields the protein CATSAQTGTNTGELFF.

The chain employs TRBV20-1 and TRBJ2-7, with D possibly being TRBD1 (6 bases). V lost 6 bases to trimming and J lost 3 bases, with 21 bases between them. The CDR3 loop spans 15 amino acids. From germline, CDR1 is DFQATT and CDR2 SNEGSKA (reference sequence). CDR3 region: CSAARGHRKGYEQYF. The CDR3 nucleotides read TGCAGTGCCGCCCGGGGACACCGTAAGGGCTACGAGCAGTACTTC.

This clonotype has at least ten counts. V usage is TRBV7-2 and J usage is TRBJ2-5; D is perhaps TRBD2 (5 bases). V lost 2 bases and J lost 5, with 6 bases in between. The germline CDR1 and CDR2 sequences are SGHTA and FQGNSA. CDR3 size: 12 residues. This chain's CDR3 is CASSLRGETQYF. DNA of the CDR3: TGTGCCAGCAGCTTAAGAGGGGAGACCCAGTACTTC.

Many counts were recorded for this clonotype. The chain employs TRBV28 and TRBJ2-7, with a tentative D call TRBD2 (5 bases). The germline V gene has CDR1 MDHEN and CDR2 SYDVKM. The CDR3 is 15 amino acids. Trimming stripped 6 bases from V and 3 bases from J, with 18 bases between. CDR3 nucleotide sequence: TGTGCCAGCAGCCTAGCCCGCGGGTTGGGCTACGAGCAGTACTTC. Its translation is CASSLARGLGYEQYF.

This clonotype has a count of ten or more. The V call is TRBV6-6, the J call TRBJ2-3; D unclear. Trimming cost V 0 bases and J 1 base, with 5 bases left between them. Germline CDR1 is MNHNY and CDR2 is SVGAGI (reference sequence). The CDR3 loop spans 14 amino acids. The CDR3 spells CASSYSGGTDTQYF. The CDR3 coding sequence is TGTGCCAGCAGTTACTCTGGTGGCACAGATACGCAGTATTTT.

This clonotype has a count of ten or more. The chain has TRBV11-2 and TRBJ2-2; 8 bases agree with TRBD1. CDR3 size: 15 residues. The trim removed 3 bases at V and 7 bases at J, leaving 7 bases unmatched. CDR1 is SGHAT, CDR2 FQNNGV, per germline. The CDR3 loop reads CASSFIQGAIGELFF. Written as DNA, the CDR3 is TGTGCCAGCAGCTTCATTCAGGGGGCGATCGGGGAGCTGTTTTTT.

The V call is TRBV28, the J call TRBJ2-1, with D perhaps matching TRBD2 (5 bases). The length of the CDR3 is 15 residues. V lost 8 bases and J 5 bases, leaving 19 bases between the germline ends. Germline assignment: CDR1 MDHEN and CDR2 SYDVKM. The CDR3, as DNA: TGTGCCAGCGACGCCCCCGGGGAAATCCACAATGAGCAGTTCTTC. This codes for CASDAPGEIHNEQFF.

Concerning this clonotype itself: This may come from a read error, since a much larger clone is one base off. This sequence joins TRBV6-2 or TRBV6-3 and TRBJ2-3; tentative D call: TRBD2 (6 bases). Germline V gives CDR1 MNHEY, CDR2 SVGEGT. The CDR3 sequence is 15 residues long. The CDR3 region is CTSSSGGPGTDTQYF. The CDR3 DNA is TGTACCAGCAGTAGCGGAGGCCCGGGTACAGATACGCAGTATTTT.

Ten or more counts support this clonotype. This rearrangement joins TRBV5-1 to TRBJ2-4; maybe TRBD1 (6 bases). In germline, CDR1 is SGHRS, CDR2 YFSETQ. This CDR3 is built from 17 residues. The V end lost 2 bases, the J end lost 0 bases, and 15 bases lay between the germline ends. The DNA for the CDR3 is TGCGCCAGCAGCTTAAAACAGGGACCACTAGCCAAAAACATTCAGTACTTC. This sequence encodes CASSLKQGPLAKNIQYF.

This clonotype was seen a single time. A much larger clone differs by one base, so this may be a read error. The chain carries TRBV10-3 and TRBJ2-2, with D uncertain. Germline CDR1 is ENHRY and CDR2 is SYGVKD. There are 16 residues in the CDR3. The CDR3 region has the DNA TGTGCCAACAGTGAGAGTAACAGACAAGGGACCGGGGAGCTGTTTTTT. This sequence encodes CANSESNRQGTGELFF.

This clonotype was seen repeatedly, ten times or more. The chain recombines TRBV7-2 with TRBJ2-5; 13 bases are shared with TRBD2. V gave up 6 bases and J gave up 4 bases; unmatched junction bases: 8. The germline gives CDR1 SGHTA, CDR2 FQGNSA. CDR3 length: 16 amino acids. In DNA, the CDR3 is TGTGCCAGCAGTTCAACACGGACTAGCGGGGGAGAGACCCAGTACTTC. Protein: CASSSTRTSGGETQYF. The variable domain in full, completed from reference TRBV7-2 and TRBJ2-5, reads GAGVSQSPSNKVTEKGKDVELRCDPISGHTALYWYRQSLGQGLEFLIYFQGNSAPDKSGLPSDRFSAERTGGSVSTLTIQRTQQEDSAVYLCASSSTRTSGGETQYFGPGTRLLVL.

The chain is built from TRBV29-1 and TRBJ1-1, with a possible D match to TRBD1 (6 bases). This CDR3 region has 13 residues. Germline V gene data show CDR1 as SQVTM and CDR2 as ANQGSEA. V lost 2 bases and J 2 bases, leaving 9 bases between the germline ends. In DNA, the CDR3 is TGCAGCGTTGAAAAGGGGGGAAACACTGAAGCTTTCTTT. It is translated as CSVEKGGNTEAFF.

This clonotype was seen many times. The chain employs TRBV11-2 and TRBJ2-7; D is perhaps TRBD1 (6 bases). The CDR3 runs to 12 residues. Trimming cost V 5 bases and J 3 bases, with 8 bases left between them. Germline CDR1 is SGHAT and CDR2 is FQNNGV. This CDR3 is CASSRTVYEQYF. The CDR3 DNA reads as TGTGCCAGCAGCAGGACAGTCTACGAGCAGTACTTC.

This clonotype occurred a few times. The V and J genes are TRBV7-9 and TRBJ1-2; no definite D call. Germline V lookup: CDR1 SEHNR, CDR2 FQNEAQ (reference sequence). CDR3 length equals 13 residues. Trimming left V 0 bases short and J 6 bases short, with 8 bases between. This chain's CDR3 is CASSLATGDGYTF. CDR3 coding DNA: TGTGCCAGCAGCTTAGCGACTGGGGATGGCTACACCTTC.